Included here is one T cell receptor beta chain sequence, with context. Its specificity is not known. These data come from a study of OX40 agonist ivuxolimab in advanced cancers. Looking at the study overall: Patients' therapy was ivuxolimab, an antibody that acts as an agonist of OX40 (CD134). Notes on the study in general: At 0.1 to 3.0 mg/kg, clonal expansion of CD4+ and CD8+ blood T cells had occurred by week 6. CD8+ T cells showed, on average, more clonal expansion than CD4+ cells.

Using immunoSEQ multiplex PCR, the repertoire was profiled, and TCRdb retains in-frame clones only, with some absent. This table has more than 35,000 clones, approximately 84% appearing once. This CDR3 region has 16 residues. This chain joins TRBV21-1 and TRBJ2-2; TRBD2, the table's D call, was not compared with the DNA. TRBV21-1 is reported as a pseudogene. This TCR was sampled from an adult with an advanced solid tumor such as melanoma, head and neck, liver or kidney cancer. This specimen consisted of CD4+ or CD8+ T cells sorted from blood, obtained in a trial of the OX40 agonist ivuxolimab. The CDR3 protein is CATSCTVAGVTGELFF. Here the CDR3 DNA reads TGTGCCACCAGTTGTACGGTAGCGGGGGTCACCGGGGAGCTGTTTTTT.